These T cell receptor beta chains were read from a single sample in a study of blood T cells in healthy people across ages. TCRdb analysed the 5' RACE reads with MiXCR anew, one entry per CDR3 protein. The repertoire consists of 1,300,000 or so distinct CDR3 sequences, with around 59% occurring once and the leading ten covering approximately 7%. Sequences were obtained from blood. These receptors were collected from a man between 18 and 35 years old in good health. Each CDR3 is given with its conserved first and last residue. D genes are given only for firm matches. A clone size is listed for some rows: how often the clone was seen (once, few, many), or a class if it is expanded.

D gene,J gene,clone size,V gene,CDR3 protein,CDR3 DNA
-,TRBJ2-3,-,TRBV20-1,CSAPPSGMVDTQYF,TGCAGTGCCCCCCCGAGCGGAATGGTAGATACGCAGTATTTT
TRBD1,TRBJ2-7,-,TRBV29-1,CSVGPRQGDYEQYF,TGCAGCGTGGGACCTCGACAGGGTGACTACGAGCAGTACTTC
TRBD1,TRBJ2-3,few,TRBV5-1,CASSPGVTGFTDTQYF,TGCGCCAGCAGCCCTGGTGTGACAGGGTTTACAGATACGCAGTATTTT
-,TRBJ1-6,-,TRBV18,CASSPGSTYNSPLHF,TGTGCCAGCTCACCAGGCAGCACCTATAATTCACCCCTCCACTTT
-,TRBJ2-1,few,TRBV20-1,CSASRRRLNEQFF,TGCAGTGCTAGTCGACGGAGGTTGAATGAGCAGTTCTTC
TRBD1,TRBJ2-7,-,TRBV6-6,CAAKQGAGEQYF,TGTGCCGCTAAACAGGGGGCGGGTGAGCAGTACTTC
-,TRBJ1-1,few,TRBV21-1,CASSKGVTEAFF,TGTGCCAGCAGCAAAGGGGTGACTGAAGCTTTCTTT
-,TRBJ2-7,few,TRBV4-1,CASSQVGGTEQYF,TGCGCCAGCAGCCAAGTGGGAGGAACCGAGCAGTACTTC
TRBD1,TRBJ1-3,-,TRBV25-1,CASSELGQASSGNTIYF,TGTGCCAGCAGTGAATTGGGACAGGCTAGCTCTGGAAACACCATATATTTT
-,TRBJ2-3,-,TRBV25-1,CATSGHTSTDTQYF,TGTGCCACCTCGGGACACACTAGCACAGATACGCAGTATTTT
TRBD2,TRBJ2-1,few,TRBV27,CASSPGRAGASEQFF,TGTGCCAGCAGTCCCGGACGAGCGGGGGCTAGTGAGCAGTTCTTC
-,TRBJ1-2,few,TRBV10-3,CAISVGDGDGYTF,TGTGCCATCAGTGTTGGGGACGGAGATGGCTACACCTTC
-,TRBJ1-1,few,TRBV29-1,CSVDSGGFGFEAFF,TGCAGCGTTGATTCCGGCGGGTTCGGCTTTGAAGCTTTCTTT
-,TRBJ2-7,-,TRBV12-5,CASGPEGRADEQYF,TGTGCTAGTGGTCCTGAGGGCCGTGCGGACGAGCAGTACTTC
-,TRBJ2-7,many,TRBV29-1,CSVSTFYEQYF,TGCAGCGTCTCTACTTTCTACGAGCAGTACTTC
-,TRBJ1-2,-,TRBV9,CASSVAGQPPNYGYTF,TGTGCCAGCAGCGTAGCTGGACAGCCCCCTAACTATGGCTACACCTTC
TRBD1,TRBJ1-2,-,TRBV6-1,CASSELGQGTPGYTF,TGTGCCAGCAGTGAATTGGGACAGGGAACTCCTGGCTACACCTTC
-,TRBJ2-1,few,TRBV21-1,CASSNRTSGIDEQFF,TGTGCCAGCAGCAATCGGACTAGCGGGATCGATGAGCAGTTCTTC
TRBD1,TRBJ2-2,-,TRBV27,CASSQPTGWKTGELFF,TGTGCCAGCAGTCAGCCGACAGGGTGGAAAACCGGGGAGCTGTTTTTT
TRBD1,TRBJ2-1,-,TRBV29-1,CSVRLPRDSLPLGNEQFF,TGCAGCGTTCGTCTACCCCGGGACAGCCTCCCTCTTGGCAATGAGCAGTTCTTC
-,TRBJ1-5,-,TRBV2,CASTNKNSNQPQHF,TGTGCCAGCACCAACAAAAATAGCAATCAGCCCCAGCATTTT
-,TRBJ1-2,-,TRBV12-3/TRBV12-4,CASSPSENYGYTF,TGTGCCAGTAGCCCCTCCGAGAACTATGGCTACACCTTC
-,TRBJ2-7,-,TRBV10-3,CAINDWVSDEQYF,TGTGCCATCAATGACTGGGTCTCCGACGAGCAGTACTTC
-,TRBJ2-7,few,TRBV4-1,CASSQKGSYEQYF,TGCGCCAGCAGCCAAAAGGGCTCTTACGAGCAGTACTTC
-,TRBJ2-1,few,TRBV7-8,CASSLAAVALNNEQFF,TGTGCCAGCAGCTTAGCGGCAGTAGCCCTGAACAATGAGCAGTTCTTC
TRBD1,TRBJ2-7,-,TRBV11-2,CASSAGTGLDEQYF,TGTGCCAGCAGCGCGGGGACAGGGCTTGACGAGCAGTACTTC
-,TRBJ2-5,-,TRBV4-1,CASSRPDSHQETQYF,TGCGCCAGCAGCCGGCCGGACAGTCACCAAGAGACCCAGTACTTC
-,TRBJ1-1,-,TRBV7-6,CASSAVPNDRMSFF,TGTGCCAGCAGCGCGGTCCCAAATGACAGGATGTCTTTCTTT
-,TRBJ1-1,-,TRBV3-1,CASSQFERGEAFF,TGTGCCAGCAGCCAGTTCGAGAGAGGTGAAGCTTTCTTT
TRBD1,TRBJ2-3,-,TRBV18,CASSLVGQGATDTQYF,TGTGCCAGCTCACTCGTCGGACAGGGCGCCACAGATACGCAGTATTTT
TRBD2,TRBJ2-1,once,TRBV27,CASREGLAGGNEQFF,TGTGCCAGCAGGGAGGGGCTAGCGGGAGGCAATGAGCAGTTCTTC
TRBD1,TRBJ2-3,once,TRBV11-1,CASSFDRGLPLDTQYF,TGTGCCAGCAGTTTCGACAGGGGGCTACCTTTGGATACGCAGTATTTT
-,TRBJ2-5,-,TRBV7-9,CASSLASSGARETQYF,TGTGCCAGCAGCTTAGCGTCATCAGGGGCGCGTGAGACCCAGTACTTC
-,TRBJ2-1,-,TRBV10-1,CASSVARYLSSYNEQFF,TGCGCCAGCAGTGTCGCCCGATACCTGAGCTCCTACAATGAGCAGTTCTTC
-,TRBJ1-2,-,TRBV11-2,CASSALHQEGYGYTF,TGTGCCAGCAGCGCACTCCACCAGGAGGGCTATGGCTACACCTTC
-,TRBJ2-3,-,TRBV29-1,CSALPGGQADTQYF,TGCAGCGCCTTACCCGGGGGGCAAGCAGATACGCAGTATTTT
TRBD1,TRBJ1-4,few,TRBV25-1,CASDPEPGQEDEKLFF,TGTGCCAGCGACCCCGAACCCGGACAGGAGGATGAAAAACTGTTTTTT
TRBD1,TRBJ1-5,few,TRBV6-5,CASSSQQGFENQPQHF,TGTGCCAGCAGTTCGCAACAGGGGTTTGAAAATCAGCCCCAGCATTTT
-,TRBJ1-2,-,TRBV20-1,CSARDGTVGPVPYGYTF,TGCAGTGCTAGAGATGGGACGGTCGGTCCGGTCCCCTATGGCTACACCTTC
-,TRBJ2-1,once,TRBV5-1,CTSSFGANNEQFF,TGCACCAGCAGCTTCGGGGCAAACAATGAGCAGTTCTTC
-,TRBJ1-5,-,TRBV4-3,CASSQERGRGQPQHF,TGCGCCAGCAGCCAAGAGCGGGGAAGAGGGCAGCCCCAGCATTTT
-,TRBJ1-1,-,TRBV6-2/TRBV6-3,CASSSRVSLYTEAFF,TGTGCCAGCAGTTCCCGGGTCTCGCTATACACTGAAGCTTTCTTT
-,TRBJ1-2,-,TRBV27,CASSTDARRSVYGYTF,TGTGCCAGCAGTACGGACGCCAGACGGTCAGTCTATGGCTACACCTTC
-,TRBJ1-5,-,TRBV4-3,CASSQERGRGYSNQPQHF,TGCGCCAGCAGCCAAGAGAGGGGTCGGGGATATAGCAATCAGCCCCAGCATTTT
-,TRBJ2-5,few,TRBV12-3/TRBV12-4,CASSLYLTGDKETQYF,TGTGCCAGCAGTTTGTATTTGACAGGTGATAAAGAGACCCAGTACTTC
-,TRBJ2-1,-,TRBV5-5,CASSTSSRSYNEQFF,TGTGCCAGCAGCACCTCTAGCAGATCCTACAATGAGCAGTTCTTC
TRBD1,TRBJ2-1,-,TRBV27,CASKPGQRLYEQFF,TGTGCCAGCAAACCGGGACAGAGGCTCTATGAGCAGTTCTTC
-,TRBJ2-7,-,TRBV20-1,CSARPRTAPYEQYF,TGCAGTGCTAGACCCCGGACAGCTCCCTACGAGCAGTACTTC
TRBD1,TRBJ1-1,-,TRBV29-1,CSVRGQRLSTEAFF,TGCAGCGTTAGGGGACAGCGATTGAGCACTGAAGCTTTCTTT
-,TRBJ1-1,-,TRBV11-2,CASSFADALEAFF,TGTGCCAGCAGCTTCGCCGACGCCCTCGAAGCTTTCTTT
TRBD1,TRBJ2-7,-,TRBV5-5,CASLGQGAYEQYF,TGTGCCAGCCTTGGACAGGGGGCCTACGAGCAGTACTTC
TRBD1,TRBJ1-1,-,TRBV10-3,CAISPRGENTEAFF,TGTGCCATCAGTCCCAGGGGGGAGAACACTGAAGCTTTCTTT
TRBD1,TRBJ2-1,-,TRBV5-5,CASSLVQGVEYSYNEQFF,TGTGCCAGCAGCTTGGTCCAGGGGGTTGAATACTCCTACAATGAGCAGTTCTTC